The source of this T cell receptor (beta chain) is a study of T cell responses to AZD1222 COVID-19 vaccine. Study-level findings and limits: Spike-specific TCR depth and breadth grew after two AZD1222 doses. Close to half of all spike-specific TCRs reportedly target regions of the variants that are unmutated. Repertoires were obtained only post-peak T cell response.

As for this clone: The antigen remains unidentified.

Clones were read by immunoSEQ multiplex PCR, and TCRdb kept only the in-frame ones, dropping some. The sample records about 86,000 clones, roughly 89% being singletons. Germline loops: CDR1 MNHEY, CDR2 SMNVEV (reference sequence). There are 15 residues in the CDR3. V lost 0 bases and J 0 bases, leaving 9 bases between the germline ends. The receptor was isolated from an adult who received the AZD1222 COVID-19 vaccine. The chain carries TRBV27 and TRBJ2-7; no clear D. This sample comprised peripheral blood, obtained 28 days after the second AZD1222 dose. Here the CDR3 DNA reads TGTGCCAGCAGTTTATCGCCTTCGGACTCCTACGAGCAGTACGTC. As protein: CASSLSPSDSYEQYV.